This T cell receptor (beta chain) was documented in a study of T cell responses to AZD1222 COVID-19 vaccine. Study summary: Second-dose groups at about 4 or about 12 weeks were pooled.

Study results and limitations: Increased Spike-specific TCR breadth and depth were observed after two AZD1222 doses. Across the whole spike, CD4 TCRs peaked at regions 160-218 and 743-854.

Profiling relied on immunoSEQ multiplex PCR, and the TCRdb table lists in-frame clones only, not all of them. The sample lists about 130,000 clones; just under 95% were seen once. Comment on this clone: Its specificity is not known.

CDR1 and CDR2 (germline): KGHDR, SFDVKD. The CDR3 runs to 17 residues. V trimming: 4 bases; J trimming: 0 bases; junction bases outside the gene matches: 3. The TCR was taken from an adult in good health. The chain is built from TRBV24-1 and TRBJ2-2, with 11 nucleotides matching TRBD1. Source: peripheral blood, taken on day 0 of AZD1222 vaccination. The CDR3 loop is CATSDGQGAPNTGELFF. The CDR3 bases are TGTGCCACCAGTGACGGACAGGGGGCGCCGAACACCGGGGAGCTGTTTTTT.